The present entry profiles one T cell receptor beta chain with its context. Its antigen is currently unknown. The source of the sample is a study of glioma-infiltrating T cells after dendritic cell vaccination. Study context: Patients received autologous tumor lysate-pulsed dendritic cell vaccination between about 2002 and 2012.

CDR1 is LGHNA, CDR2 YSLEER, per germline. The CDR3 covers 16 residues. Trimming cost V 4 bases and J 8 bases; bases outside gene matches: 9. None of the glioblastoma patients had an isocitrate dehydrogenase mutation. The study's findings and limits: Higher TCR clonality did not directly relate to longer survival.

Amplification used 60 V beta primers and 13 J beta primers. The protocol was immunoSEQ multiplex PCR, while the TCRdb copy is restricted to in-frame clones and leaves out a portion. The sample holds about 21,000 clones, less than 85% seen once. This sample comprised blood, obtained before dendritic cell vaccination. The chain uses TRBV4-3 and TRBJ2-1; the match to TRBD1 covers 12 bases. This TCR derives from a human donor with glioblastoma. In DNA, the CDR3 is TGCGCCAGCAGCCTCACCGGGACAGGGGGCGTCTATGAGCAGTTCTTC. It translates to CASSLTGTGGVYEQFF.